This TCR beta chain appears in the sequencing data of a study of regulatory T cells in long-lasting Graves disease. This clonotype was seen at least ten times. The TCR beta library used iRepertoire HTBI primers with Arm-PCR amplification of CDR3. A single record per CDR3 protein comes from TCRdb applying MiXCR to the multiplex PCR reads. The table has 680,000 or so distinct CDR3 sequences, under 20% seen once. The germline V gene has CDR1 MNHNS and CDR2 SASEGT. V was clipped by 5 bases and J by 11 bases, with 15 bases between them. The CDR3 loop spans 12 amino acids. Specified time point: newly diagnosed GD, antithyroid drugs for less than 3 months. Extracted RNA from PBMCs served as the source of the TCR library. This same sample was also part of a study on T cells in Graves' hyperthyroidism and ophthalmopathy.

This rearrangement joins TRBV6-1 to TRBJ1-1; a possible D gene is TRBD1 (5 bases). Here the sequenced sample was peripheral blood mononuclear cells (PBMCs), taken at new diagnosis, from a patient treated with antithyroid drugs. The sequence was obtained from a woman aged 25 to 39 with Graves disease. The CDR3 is CASSKPQESAFF. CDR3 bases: TGTGCCAGCAGTAAACCACAGGAGTCTGCTTTCTTT.